This T cell receptor (beta chain) is from a study of liver allograft versus peripheral blood T cells. Study-level information: The authors compared T cell receptor repertoires in transplanted livers with recipients' peripheral blood repertoires. Whole-study findings and limits: Differences were reported between the T cell receptor repertoires inside liver allografts and those that were detected in peripheral blood.

The CDR3 has 16 residues. The germline V gene encodes CDR1 SGHTA and CDR2 FQGTGA. Losses at the gene ends were 5 bases for V and 7 bases for J; bases not matched to a gene: 17. Turning to this clonotype: The target antigen is unknown.

MiXCR, run by TCRdb on the reads, gives a single entry per CDR3 protein. The sample shows around 8,600 distinct CDR3 sequences, 15% to 20% of them seen only once. The source of this sequence is a human patient who had a liver transplant. Some T cells may have originated in the graft donor. This rearrangement joins TRBV7-3 to TRBJ2-7; 7 bases map to TRBD2. CDR3 bases: TGTGCCAGCAGCCTCGGCCCCGGGACTACTCCTGGGGAGCAGTACTTC. It yields the protein CASSLGPGTTPGEQYF. Combining the CDR3 with reference TRBV7-3 and TRBJ2-7 gives the whole variable domain GAGVSQTPSNKVTEKGKYVELRCDPISGHTALYWYRQSLGQGPEFLIYFQGTGAADDSGLPNDRFFAVRPEGSVSTLKIQRTERGDSAVYLCASSLGPGTTPGEQYFGPGTRLTVT.